A selection of T cell receptor beta chains follows, all from one sample in a study of T cell changes during pregnancy in multiple sclerosis. TCRdb keeps only in-frame clones here, not all; method: immunoSEQ multiplex PCR. This table has 50,000 or so clones, about 90% appearing once. Here the sequenced sample was CD4+ T cells from peripheral blood mononuclear cells, taken after pregnancy. These receptors originate from a female donor with multiple sclerosis, enrolled in a pregnancy study. The CDR3 runs from the conserved cysteine through the conserved F or W. The D gene is left open where the match is weak. Clone size is not always given. Where it is, it says once, few, many or a class for expanded clones.

V gene	clone size	J gene	D gene	CDR3 protein	CDR3 DNA
TRBV25-1	NA	TRBJ2-7	NA	CASSRGYEQYF	TGTGCCAGCAGCCGAGGCTACGAGCAGTACTTC
TRBV6-5	NA	TRBJ2-2	TRBD2	CASFKRGGGSGELFF	TGTGCCAGCTTCAAACGGGGGGGAGGAAGCGGGGAGCTGTTTTTT
TRBV5-1	NA	TRBJ1-3	NA	CASSLGGTTSGNTIYF	TGCGCCAGCAGCTTGGGTGGGACTACCTCTGGAAACACCATATATTTT
TRBV18	NA	TRBJ2-1	TRBD1	CASSPDRGTTNEQFF	TGTGCCAGCTCACCAGACAGGGGGACGACCAATGAGCAGTTCTTC
TRBV2	NA	TRBJ2-1	TRBD2	CASIPTSGRANEQFF	TGTGCCAGCATCCCGACTAGCGGGAGGGCCAATGAGCAGTTCTTC
TRBV14	NA	TRBJ2-2	TRBD2	CASSTGLAGGPWTGELFF	TGTGCCAGCAGTACAGGACTAGCGGGAGGGCCTTGGACCGGGGAGCTGTTTTTT
TRBV7-7	NA	TRBJ2-7	TRBD2	CASSLGLAGGEQYF	TGTGCTAGCAGCTTAGGACTAGCGGGAGGCGAGCAGTACTTC
TRBV19	NA	TRBJ2-1	TRBD2	CASTPEGLVFNEQFF	TGTGCCAGTACCCCTGAGGGACTAGTTTTCAATGAGCAGTTCTTC
TRBV19	NA	TRBJ2-5	TRBD2	CASSISPGTSGSETQYF	TGTGCCAGTAGTATCTCTCCTGGGACTAGCGGGAGTGAGACCCAGTACTTC
TRBV15	NA	TRBJ2-1	TRBD1	CATSTGQGFSHEQFF	TGTGCCACCAGCACGGGACAGGGTTTTAGTCATGAGCAGTTCTTC
TRBV9	NA	TRBJ2-7	TRBD2	CASSVDSSGRLYEQYF	TGTGCCAGCAGCGTAGATTCCAGCGGGAGACTCTACGAGCAGTACTTC
TRBV7-2	NA	TRBJ2-3	TRBD2	CASSPTGGLTDTQYF	TGTGCCAGCAGCCCCACGGGAGGACTGACAGATACGCAGTATTTT
TRBV5-4	once	TRBJ1-2	NA	CASSLEQGPFYGYTF	TGTGCCAGCAGCTTGGAACAGGGCCCATTCTATGGCTACACCTTC
TRBV7-2	NA	TRBJ1-2	NA	CASSLDRDYGYTF	TGTGCCAGCAGCTTAGACAGAGACTATGGCTACACCTTC
TRBV2	NA	TRBJ2-3	TRBD2	CASSESAGVAFGTDTQYF	TGTGCCAGCAGTGAATCAGCGGGAGTGGCCTTTGGCACAGATACGCAGTATTTT
TRBV28	NA	TRBJ2-1	NA	CASSFRGEQFF	TGTGCCAGCAGTTTCCGCGGTGAGCAGTTCTTC
TRBV28	NA	TRBJ2-7	TRBD1	CASRTGQGMVYEQYF	TGTGCCAGCAGGACCGGACAGGGAATGGTTTACGAGCAGTACTTC
TRBV9	NA	TRBJ2-3	TRBD2	CASSSGTRGDTQYF	TGTGCCAGCAGCTCCGGGACTAGGGGAGATACGCAGTATTTT
TRBV5-1	NA	TRBJ2-7	TRBD2	CASSFTSGSYEQYF	TGCGCCAGCAGCTTCACTAGCGGCTCCTACGAGCAGTACTTC
TRBV5-4	NA	TRBJ2-4	NA	CASSLETAGAKNIQYF	TGTGCCAGCAGCCTAGAGACGGCGGGAGCCAAAAACATTCAGTACTTC
TRBV18	NA	TRBJ1-1	NA	CASSPSDRVTSEAFF	TGTGCCAGCTCACCATCCGACCGGGTCACATCTGAAGCTTTCTTT
TRBV9	NA	TRBJ2-1	TRBD2	CASSRKPTSGNSYNEQFF	TGTGCCAGCAGCCGAAAACCGACTAGCGGAAATTCCTACAATGAGCAGTTCTTC
TRBV28	once	TRBJ1-1	NA	CASKSGTPTLKAFF	TGTGCCAGCAAAAGTGGGACTCCCACTCTGAAAGCTTTCTTT
TRBV30	NA	TRBJ2-1	NA	CAWSEPGNEQFF	TGTGCCTGGAGTGAACCAGGGAATGAGCAGTTCTTC
TRBV11-3	NA	TRBJ2-3	TRBD2	CASSSIDRLAGGKDTQYF	TGTGCCAGCAGCTCAATAGACCGGCTAGCGGGAGGCAAAGATACGCAGTATTTT
TRBV10-3	NA	TRBJ2-3	NA	CAISESLEGGTQYF	TGTGCCATCAGTGAGTCCCTAGAAGGCGGTACGCAGTATTTT
TRBV7-2	NA	TRBJ2-2	NA	CASSYLPMNTGELFF	TGTGCCAGCAGCTACCTTCCTATGAACACCGGGGAGCTGTTTTTT
TRBV25-1	once	TRBJ1-6	NA	CASSDSGKRYSPLHF	TGTGCCAGCAGTGACTCAGGGAAGAGGTATTCACCCCTCCACTTT
TRBV7-9	NA	TRBJ1-4	NA	CASTTPGGATNEKLFF	TGTGCCAGCACTACACCGGGAGGGGCAACTAATGAAAAACTGTTTTTT